This T cell receptor (beta chain) was identified in a study of cytomegalovirus exposure and HLA in healthy donors. Study observations and caveats: In terms of immune exposure information, only CMV serostatus was available.

Nominally healthy donors provided the samples, though records likely missed some immune exposures. This clone was detected a few times. Antigen unknown. The study ran its PCR with 60 Vbeta and 13 Jbeta primers. The data were produced by immunoSEQ multiplex PCR, yet TCRdb's version contains in-frame clones alone and is incomplete. The top ten clones hold 2% to 2.5% of a sample with some 150,000 clones, under 90% of them seen once. Sequenced input: PBMCs. The source of this sequence is a boy aged 2 to 10 in good health and CMV-seronegative.

The CDR3 DNA sequence: TGCGCCAGCAGCCAAGGTTGGGGACTAGAGCAGTTCTTC. Its protein product is CASSQGWGLEQFF. The V call is TRBV4-1, the J call TRBJ2-1, with 7 nucleotides matching TRBD2. Trimming took 1 base from V and 10 from J; bases not matched to a gene: 4. Per the germline V gene, CDR1 is MGHRA and CDR2 is YSYEKL. The CDR3 sequence is 13 residues long.